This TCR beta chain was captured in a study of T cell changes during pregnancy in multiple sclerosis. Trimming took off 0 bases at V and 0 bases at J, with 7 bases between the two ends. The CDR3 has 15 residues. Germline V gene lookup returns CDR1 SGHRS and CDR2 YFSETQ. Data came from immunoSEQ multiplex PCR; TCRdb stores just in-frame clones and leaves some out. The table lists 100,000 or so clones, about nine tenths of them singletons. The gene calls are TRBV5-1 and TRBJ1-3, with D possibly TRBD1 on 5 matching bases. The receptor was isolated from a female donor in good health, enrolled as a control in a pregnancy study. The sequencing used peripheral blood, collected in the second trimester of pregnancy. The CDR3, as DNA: TGCGCCAGCAGCTTGGCAGGGCACTCTGGAAACACCATATATTTT. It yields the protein CASSLAGHSGNTIYF.